These T cell receptor beta chains were read from a single sample in a study of shared clonotypes between healthy human individuals. The method was immunoSEQ multiplex PCR; TCRdb's version includes in-frame clones alone and lacks a portion of them. The sample has over 1.5 million clones, about 98% seen once; the top ten hold about 0.42%. What was sequenced was naive CD4+ T cells sorted from blood. The source of these receptors is a man younger than 45 in good health. The CDR3 runs from the conserved cysteine through the conserved F or W. The order of the fields is J gene, V gene, D gene, CDR3 length, clone size, CDR3 DNA, CDR3 protein. The D gene is left open where the match is weak. Clone size is shown for a subset of rows, as once, few, many or a class of expanded clone.

j_gene: TRBJ2-5; v_gene: TRBV18; d_gene: -; len: 12; abundance: -; CDR3nt: TGTGCCAGCTCCGTCGCGCAAGAGACCCAGTACTTC; CDR3aa: CASSVAQETQYF
j_gene: TRBJ2-5; v_gene: TRBV28; d_gene: -; len: 14; abundance: -; CDR3nt: TGTGCCAGCAGTTTGTCAGGGGGGGGAGAGACCCAGTACTTC; CDR3aa: CASSLSGGGETQYF
j_gene: TRBJ2-1; v_gene: TRBV19; d_gene: TRBD2; len: 16; abundance: -; CDR3nt: TGTGCCAGTACCAGGACTAGCGGGGGTGCCTACAATGAGCAGTTCTTC; CDR3aa: CASTRTSGGAYNEQFF
j_gene: TRBJ1-1; v_gene: TRBV5-1; d_gene: TRBD1; len: 15; abundance: once; CDR3nt: TGCGCCAGCACCGACAGGGCTGGGGGGAACACTGAAGCTTTCTTT; CDR3aa: CASTDRAGGNTEAFF
j_gene: TRBJ1-4; v_gene: TRBV19; d_gene: -; len: 15; abundance: -; CDR3nt: TGTGCCAGTAGTTTAATTACGGGAGGCGAGGAAAAACTGTTTTTT; CDR3aa: CASSLITGGEEKLFF
j_gene: TRBJ1-1; v_gene: TRBV5-8; d_gene: -; len: 16; abundance: -; CDR3nt: TGTGCCAGCAGCTTACGCCAGGGCCTTGTGAACACTGAAGCTTTCTTT; CDR3aa: CASSLRQGLVNTEAFF
j_gene: TRBJ2-7; v_gene: TRBV30; d_gene: TRBD2; len: 15; abundance: -; CDR3nt: TGTGCCTGGATCCTTTCTCGCGGGAGATTCCACGAGCAGTACTTC; CDR3aa: CAWILSRGRFHEQYF
j_gene: TRBJ2-3; v_gene: TRBV5-1; d_gene: TRBD1; len: 15; abundance: -; CDR3nt: TGCGCCAGCCGGCCCCGACAGGGCGCCACAGATACGCAGTATTTT; CDR3aa: CASRPRQGATDTQYF
j_gene: TRBJ2-2; v_gene: TRBV29-1; d_gene: -; len: 14; abundance: -; CDR3nt: TGCAGCGTTGATTCCGGGGCGAACACCGGGGAGCTGTTTTTT; CDR3aa: CSVDSGANTGELFF
j_gene: TRBJ1-2; v_gene: TRBV19; d_gene: -; len: 15; abundance: once; CDR3nt: TGTGCCAGTAGTAGGACTGGGGGCTGGAACTATGGCTACACCTTC; CDR3aa: CASSRTGGWNYGYTF
j_gene: TRBJ2-1; v_gene: TRBV28; d_gene: -; len: 12; abundance: -; CDR3nt: TGTGCCAGCACCAGCTCCTACAATGAGCAGTTCTTC; CDR3aa: CASTSSYNEQFF
j_gene: TRBJ2-5; v_gene: TRBV9; d_gene: TRBD2; len: 17; abundance: -; CDR3nt: TGTGCCAGCAGTCCGGTTGGGGGACTAGCGGGTAGGGAGACCCAGTACTTC; CDR3aa: CASSPVGGLAGRETQYF
j_gene: TRBJ1-2; v_gene: TRBV5-1; d_gene: TRBD1; len: 15; abundance: -; CDR3nt: TGCGCCAGCAGCTTGATAGAAGGGGGCGCCTATGGCTACACCTTC; CDR3aa: CASSLIEGGAYGYTF
j_gene: TRBJ1-1; v_gene: TRBV5-1; d_gene: -; len: 14; abundance: once; CDR3nt: TGCGCCAGCAGCTGGTTAGCGGGAAACACTGAAGCTTTCTTT; CDR3aa: CASSWLAGNTEAFF
j_gene: TRBJ2-5; v_gene: TRBV28; d_gene: -; len: 12; abundance: -; CDR3nt: TGTGCCACGGGTCTAAATTCGGAGACCCAGTACTTC; CDR3aa: CATGLNSETQYF
j_gene: TRBJ1-5; v_gene: TRBV4-1; d_gene: -; len: 18; abundance: -; CDR3nt: TGCGCCAGCAGCCAAGATGAATCCAAAGGGGACTTCAATCAGCCCCAGCATTTT; CDR3aa: CASSQDESKGDFNQPQHF
j_gene: TRBJ2-1; v_gene: TRBV25-1; d_gene: TRBD1; len: 16; abundance: -; CDR3nt: TGTGCCAGCAGTGAATTTATGGGACAGGGTGGCAATGAGCAGTTCTTC; CDR3aa: CASSEFMGQGGNEQFF
j_gene: TRBJ2-2; v_gene: TRBV9; d_gene: TRBD2; len: 18; abundance: -; CDR3nt: TGTGCCAGCAGCTTTTCGACTAGCGGGAGGACGAACACCGGGGAGCTGTTTTTT; CDR3aa: CASSFSTSGRTNTGELFF
j_gene: TRBJ2-1; v_gene: TRBV20-1; d_gene: -; len: 10; abundance: -; CDR3nt: TGCAGTGCTCGGGGATCTGAGCAGTTCTTC; CDR3aa: CSARGSEQFF
j_gene: TRBJ2-2; v_gene: TRBV5-1; d_gene: -; len: 15; abundance: -; CDR3nt: TGCGCCAGCACCTCGGGAAGCCTATTCACCGGGGAGCTGTTTTTT; CDR3aa: CASTSGSLFTGELFF
j_gene: TRBJ2-3; v_gene: TRBV6-5; d_gene: -; len: 13; abundance: -; CDR3nt: TGTGCCAGCCTTCCCCCGGAAGGGGGTACGCAGTATTTT; CDR3aa: CASLPPEGGTQYF
j_gene: TRBJ1-1; v_gene: TRBV5-6; d_gene: TRBD1; len: 15; abundance: -; CDR3nt: TGTGCCAGCAGCCGATTACAGGGGACTTCCACTGAAGCTTTCTTT; CDR3aa: CASSRLQGTSTEAFF
j_gene: TRBJ2-7; v_gene: TRBV2; d_gene: -; len: 12; abundance: -; CDR3nt: TGTGCCAGCAGTGAAAAAGGGGACGAGCAGTACTTC; CDR3aa: CASSEKGDEQYF
j_gene: TRBJ2-7; v_gene: TRBV5-4; d_gene: -; len: 15; abundance: -; CDR3nt: TGTGCCAGCAGCTCGGGACACGGAGCCTCCTACGAGCAGTACTTC; CDR3aa: CASSSGHGASYEQYF
j_gene: TRBJ2-3; v_gene: TRBV28; d_gene: TRBD2; len: 17; abundance: -; CDR3nt: TGTGCCACTACAAAGGGACTAGCGGGAGTTGGATCAGATACGCAGTATTTT; CDR3aa: CATTKGLAGVGSDTQYF
j_gene: TRBJ2-7; v_gene: TRBV11-2; d_gene: -; len: 15; abundance: -; CDR3nt: TGTGCCAGCAGCTTAGATGTTAGCGGATCCTACGAGCAGTACTTC; CDR3aa: CASSLDVSGSYEQYF
j_gene: TRBJ2-6; v_gene: TRBV9; d_gene: -; len: 15; abundance: -; CDR3nt: TGTGCCAGCAGCCAACAGGGATCTGGGGCCAACGTCCTGACTTTC; CDR3aa: CASSQQGSGANVLTF
j_gene: TRBJ1-3; v_gene: TRBV18; d_gene: TRBD1; len: 19; abundance: -; CDR3nt: TGTGCCAGCTCGCCGAACGCAGGGGACAGTGATTCCTCCCGAAACACCATATATTTT; CDR3aa: CASSPNAGDSDSSRNTIYF
j_gene: TRBJ2-7; v_gene: TRBV27; d_gene: TRBD2; len: 18; abundance: -; CDR3nt: TGTGCCAGCAGTTTATCGACTAGCGGGAGTCGTTTCGGAAACGAGCAGTACTTC; CDR3aa: CASSLSTSGSRFGNEQYF
j_gene: TRBJ2-5; v_gene: TRBV5-8; d_gene: TRBD1; len: 16; abundance: -; CDR3nt: TGTGCCAGCAGCGCCACCGGGACAGCGAGGGTGGAGACCCAGTACTTC; CDR3aa: CASSATGTARVETQYF
j_gene: TRBJ2-1; v_gene: TRBV15; d_gene: TRBD1; len: 17; abundance: -; CDR3nt: TGTGCCACCAGCAGATCCCTCCGCGACAGGGGGCGGAATGAGCAGTTCTTC; CDR3aa: CATSRSLRDRGRNEQFF
j_gene: TRBJ2-3; v_gene: TRBV5-1; d_gene: -; len: 15; abundance: once; CDR3nt: TGCGCCAGCAGCCAGAGGCCGCAACCCACAGATACGCAGTATTTT; CDR3aa: CASSQRPQPTDTQYF
j_gene: TRBJ1-5; v_gene: TRBV19; d_gene: -; len: 15; abundance: -; CDR3nt: TGTGCCAGTAGTATAGATAACAGTCTGCTTCAGCCCCAGCATTTT; CDR3aa: CASSIDNSLLQPQHF
j_gene: TRBJ2-7; v_gene: TRBV6-1; d_gene: TRBD1; len: 13; abundance: -; CDR3nt: TGTGCCAGCGCCCGGGACAGGGTCTACGAGCAGTACTTC; CDR3aa: CASARDRVYEQYF
j_gene: TRBJ2-5; v_gene: TRBV19; d_gene: -; len: 12; abundance: -; CDR3nt: TGTGCCAGTAGTAATTTCCAAGAGACCCAGTACTTC; CDR3aa: CASSNFQETQYF
j_gene: TRBJ2-1; v_gene: TRBV7-2; d_gene: -; len: 12; abundance: -; CDR3nt: TGTGCCAGCAGCTTAGGACGGAATGAGCAGTTCTTC; CDR3aa: CASSLGRNEQFF
j_gene: TRBJ2-5; v_gene: TRBV4-3; d_gene: -; len: 15; abundance: -; CDR3nt: TGCGCCAGCAGCCAAGACCGTAGGGGAGGAGAGACCCAGTACTTC; CDR3aa: CASSQDRRGGETQYF
j_gene: TRBJ1-1; v_gene: TRBV7-8; d_gene: -; len: 15; abundance: -; CDR3nt: TGTGCCAGCAGCTTAGGAAGTACAGCGAACACTGAAGCTTTCTTT; CDR3aa: CASSLGSTANTEAFF
j_gene: TRBJ2-1; v_gene: TRBV7-6; d_gene: TRBD2; len: 17; abundance: -; CDR3nt: TGTGCCAGCAGCTTTCCACTAGCGGACCATTCCTACAATGAGCAGTTCTTC; CDR3aa: CASSFPLADHSYNEQFF
j_gene: TRBJ2-1; v_gene: TRBV5-1; d_gene: TRBD2; len: 16; abundance: -; CDR3nt: TGCGCCAGCAGCTTGAGTGAGCGGGAGTGGGACAATGAGCAGTTCTTC; CDR3aa: CASSLSEREWDNEQFF
j_gene: TRBJ2-7; v_gene: TRBV7-2; d_gene: -; len: 13; abundance: -; CDR3nt: TGTGCCAGCAGCTTGGGGCGGCTCTACGAGCAGTACTTC; CDR3aa: CASSLGRLYEQYF
j_gene: TRBJ2-2; v_gene: TRBV2; d_gene: -; len: 13; abundance: -; CDR3nt: TGTGCCAGCAGTGGAACAGGGACCGGGGAGCTGTTTTTT; CDR3aa: CASSGTGTGELFF
j_gene: TRBJ1-4; v_gene: TRBV5-1; d_gene: -; len: 15; abundance: -; CDR3nt: TGCGCCAGCAGCTTGGACGGCAGGAGTAATGAAAAACTGTTTTTT; CDR3aa: CASSLDGRSNEKLFF
j_gene: TRBJ1-2; v_gene: TRBV30; d_gene: -; len: 14; abundance: -; CDR3nt: TGTGCCTGGAGTGTGCGAGTTTCTAGTGTGGGCTACACCTTC; CDR3aa: CAWSVRVSSVGYTF
j_gene: TRBJ2-7; v_gene: TRBV9; d_gene: TRBD2; len: 15; abundance: -; CDR3nt: TGTGCCAGCAGCCCTGTAGCGGGAGAACCCTACGAGCAGTACTTC; CDR3aa: CASSPVAGEPYEQYF
j_gene: TRBJ2-7; v_gene: TRBV11-2; d_gene: -; len: 12; abundance: -; CDR3nt: TGTGCCAGCAGCTCCCTCCCGCGCGAGCAGTACTTC; CDR3aa: CASSSLPREQYF
j_gene: TRBJ1-2; v_gene: TRBV2; d_gene: TRBD1; len: 15; abundance: -; CDR3nt: TGTGCCAGCAACGCCCGGGGACAGGGCAACTATGGCTACACCTTC; CDR3aa: CASNARGQGNYGYTF